This entry lists 4 T cell receptor beta chains sequenced from one sample in a study of human thymus T cells. Assay: immunoSEQ multiplex PCR; the TCRdb copy retains only in-frame clones and omits some. The sample contains some 50,000 clones, 95% of which appear only once. The sequenced sample was blood. The receptors originated from a girl under two years old with a congenital heart defect but otherwise immunologically healthy.

The chain employs TRBV18 and TRBJ2-1; 7 nucleotides line up with TRBD1. This CDR3 has 15 residues. The germline gives CDR1 KGHSH, CDR2 LQKENI. The trim removed 6 bases at V and 6 bases at J, leaving 11 bases unmatched. The CDR3 DNA reads as TGTGCCAGCTCCCCGCGACAGGGATGGACCAATGAGCAGTTCTTC. Amino acids: CASSPRQGWTNEQFF.

This chain uses TRBV4-3 with TRBJ1-1; the D gene is possibly TRBD1 (5 bases). Trimming removed 4 bases at V and 2 bases at J, with 11 bases between. CDR1 LGHNA and CDR2 YSLEER come from the germline V gene. The CDR3 is 14 amino acids. The CDR3 sequence: CASSLGAINTEAFF. CDR3 DNA: TGCGCCAGCAGCCTCGGGGCCATCAACACTGAAGCTTTCTTT.

The chain employs TRBV19 and TRBJ1-2; perhaps TRBD1 as D (5 bases). Trimming cost V 7 bases and J 5 bases, with 26 bases left between them. The CDR3 contains 17 residues. Germline V gene lookup returns CDR1 LNHDA and CDR2 SQIVND (reference sequence). CDR3 amino acids: CASTGPTEVQDQYGYTF. Written as DNA, the CDR3 is TGTGCCAGTACGGGGCCGACCGAGGTCCAGGATCAATATGGCTACACCTTC.

This clone was seen just once. This rearrangement joins TRBV2 to TRBJ1-5; D possibly corresponds to TRBD1 (5 bases). The germline gives CDR1 SNHLY, CDR2 FYNNEI. This CDR3 is 14 amino acids long. The ends were cut back, 6 bases at V and 4 bases at J, with 13 bases in the middle. The CDR3 loop is CASSAQASNQPQHF. As DNA, the CDR3 is TGTGCCAGCAGCGCACAGGCCTCAAATCAGCCCCAGCATTTT.